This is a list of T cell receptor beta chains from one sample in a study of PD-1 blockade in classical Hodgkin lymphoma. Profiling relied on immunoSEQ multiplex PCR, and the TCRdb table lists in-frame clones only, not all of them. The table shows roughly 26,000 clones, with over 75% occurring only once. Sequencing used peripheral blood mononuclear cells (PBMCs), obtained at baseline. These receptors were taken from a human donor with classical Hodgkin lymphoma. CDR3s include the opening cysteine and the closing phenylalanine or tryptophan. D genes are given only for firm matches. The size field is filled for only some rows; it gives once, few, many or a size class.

CDR3aa: CASSFSQETQYF; CDR3nt: TGTGCCAGCAGCTTTTCGCAAGAGACCCAGTACTTC; v_gene: TRBV7-9; abundance: once; j_gene: TRBJ2-5; d_gene: -
CDR3aa: CASRGQGETGELFF; CDR3nt: TGTGCCAGCCGTGGACAGGGCGAAACCGGGGAGCTGTTTTTT; v_gene: TRBV7-9; abundance: once; j_gene: TRBJ2-2; d_gene: TRBD1
CDR3aa: CASSMGGQGLTGELFF; CDR3nt: TGTGCCAGCAGCATGGGCGGACAGGGACTCACCGGGGAGCTGTTTTTT; v_gene: TRBV5-4; abundance: -; j_gene: TRBJ2-2; d_gene: TRBD1
CDR3aa: CASSLAGGSGNTIYF; CDR3nt: TGCGCCAGCAGCTTGGCAGGGGGTTCTGGAAACACCATATATTTT; v_gene: TRBV5-1; abundance: -; j_gene: TRBJ1-3; d_gene: TRBD1
CDR3aa: CASTTGGNQETQYF; CDR3nt: TGTGCCAGCACTACGGGGGGAAACCAAGAGACCCAGTACTTC; v_gene: TRBV6-5; abundance: -; j_gene: TRBJ2-5; d_gene: TRBD2
CDR3aa: CASRFSSGGAGETQYF; CDR3nt: TGTGCCAGCAGATTTAGTAGCGGGGGGGCGGGAGAGACCCAGTACTTC; v_gene: TRBV7-8; abundance: -; j_gene: TRBJ2-5; d_gene: TRBD2
CDR3aa: CASSPSAGGGTYEQYF; CDR3nt: TGCGCCAGCAGCCCAAGTGCCGGCGGGGGCACCTACGAGCAGTACTTC; v_gene: TRBV5-1; abundance: -; j_gene: TRBJ2-7; d_gene: -
CDR3aa: CASSVDLAGGNNEQFF; CDR3nt: TGTGCCAGCAGCGTGGATTTAGCGGGGGGGAACAATGAGCAGTTCTTC; v_gene: TRBV9; abundance: -; j_gene: TRBJ2-1; d_gene: TRBD2
CDR3aa: CASSRWAGGTDTQYF; CDR3nt: TGTGCCAGCAGCCGATGGGCAGGGGGGACAGATACGCAGTATTTT; v_gene: TRBV7-9; abundance: -; j_gene: TRBJ2-3; d_gene: -
CDR3aa: CASSHGLAGGPLNEQFF; CDR3nt: TGTGCCAGCAGCCACGGACTAGCGGGGGGGCCCCTCAATGAGCAGTTCTTC; v_gene: TRBV28; abundance: -; j_gene: TRBJ2-1; d_gene: TRBD2
CDR3aa: CASRAGGGYGYTF; CDR3nt: TGTGCCAGCAGGGCAGGGGGAGGCTATGGCTACACCTTC; v_gene: TRBV7-9; abundance: -; j_gene: TRBJ1-2; d_gene: TRBD1
CDR3aa: CASTIRGPNSPLHF; CDR3nt: TGTGCCAGTACCATCAGAGGCCCGAATTCACCCCTCCACTTT; v_gene: TRBV19; abundance: -; j_gene: TRBJ1-6; d_gene: -
CDR3aa: CASSLVTPAYNEQFF; CDR3nt: TGCGCCAGCAGCTTGGTTACCCCTGCCTACAATGAGCAGTTCTTC; v_gene: TRBV5-1; abundance: -; j_gene: TRBJ2-1; d_gene: -
CDR3aa: CASSLSPAGGLVGDTQYF; CDR3nt: TGTGCCAGCAGCTTAAGTCCAGCGGGGGGCCTGGTAGGAGATACGCAGTATTTT; v_gene: TRBV7-3; abundance: -; j_gene: TRBJ2-3; d_gene: TRBD2
CDR3aa: CASSIGAFGGNTEAFF; CDR3nt: TGTGCCAGTAGTATTGGGGCGTTTGGAGGGAACACTGAAGCTTTCTTT; v_gene: TRBV19; abundance: -; j_gene: TRBJ1-1; d_gene: -
CDR3aa: CASRGTSGLYNEQFF; CDR3nt: TGTGCCAGCCGGGGGACTAGCGGATTATACAATGAGCAGTTCTTC; v_gene: TRBV6-5; abundance: -; j_gene: TRBJ2-1; d_gene: TRBD2
CDR3aa: CASSPQGVENQPQHF; CDR3nt: TGTGCCAGCAGCCCACAGGGCGTAGAAAATCAGCCCCAGCATTTT; v_gene: TRBV7-9; abundance: -; j_gene: TRBJ1-5; d_gene: -
CDR3aa: CASSFSSDTQYF; CDR3nt: TGTGCCAGCAGCTTCTCATCAGATACGCAGTATTTT; v_gene: TRBV7-9; abundance: -; j_gene: TRBJ2-3; d_gene: -
CDR3aa: CASSQVLAGGPLDTQYF; CDR3nt: TGCGCCAGCAGCCAGGTACTAGCGGGGGGCCCTTTGGATACGCAGTATTTT; v_gene: TRBV4-1; abundance: -; j_gene: TRBJ2-3; d_gene: TRBD2
CDR3aa: CASSLEYRAGGQETQYF; CDR3nt: TGTGCCAGCAGCTTAGAGTACAGGGCTGGGGGCCAAGAGACCCAGTACTTC; v_gene: TRBV7-2; abundance: -; j_gene: TRBJ2-5; d_gene: -
CDR3aa: CASSRLAGGQETQYF; CDR3nt: TGCGCCAGCAGCCGCTTAGCGGGGGGCCAAGAGACCCAGTACTTC; v_gene: TRBV4-1; abundance: -; j_gene: TRBJ2-5; d_gene: TRBD2
CDR3aa: CASSRSSDTFTDTQYF; CDR3nt: TGTGCCAGCTCACGTTCTTCGGACACATTCACAGATACGCAGTATTTT; v_gene: TRBV18; abundance: -; j_gene: TRBJ2-3; d_gene: -
CDR3aa: CASSTGQGVSGYTF; CDR3nt: TGTGCCAGTAGCACTGGACAGGGGGTTTCTGGCTACACCTTC; v_gene: TRBV19; abundance: -; j_gene: TRBJ1-2; d_gene: TRBD1
CDR3aa: CASSLAGTSETETQYF; CDR3nt: TGCGCCAGCAGCTTGGCCGGGACTAGTGAAACGGAGACCCAGTACTTC; v_gene: TRBV5-1; abundance: few; j_gene: TRBJ2-5; d_gene: TRBD2
CDR3aa: CASSLGASNTEAFF; CDR3nt: TGCGCCAGCAGCTTGGGGGCCTCTAACACTGAAGCTTTCTTT; v_gene: TRBV5-1; abundance: -; j_gene: TRBJ1-1; d_gene: -
CDR3aa: CASSQVWGESPLHF; CDR3nt: TGTGCCAGCAGCCAAGTGTGGGGGGAATCACCCCTCCACTTT; v_gene: TRBV14; abundance: -; j_gene: TRBJ1-6; d_gene: -
CDR3aa: CASSQGQGNEKLFF; CDR3nt: TGCGCCAGCAGCCAGGGCCAGGGGAATGAAAAACTGTTTTTT; v_gene: TRBV5-1; abundance: -; j_gene: TRBJ1-4; d_gene: -
CDR3aa: CSAPAANTGELFF; CDR3nt: TGCAGCGCCCCAGCGGCGAACACCGGGGAGCTGTTTTTT; v_gene: TRBV29-1; abundance: -; j_gene: TRBJ2-2; d_gene: -
CDR3aa: CASSFGGPTNEKLFF; CDR3nt: TGTGCCAGCAGCTTCGGAGGTCCAACTAATGAAAAACTGTTTTTT; v_gene: TRBV5-4; abundance: -; j_gene: TRBJ1-4; d_gene: -
CDR3aa: CASSLDLRDYNEQFF; CDR3nt: TGCGCCAGCAGCTTGGATTTAAGGGATTACAATGAGCAGTTCTTC; v_gene: TRBV5-1; abundance: -; j_gene: TRBJ2-1; d_gene: -
CDR3aa: CASSLIRETQYF; CDR3nt: TGTGCCAGCAGCTTAATAAGAGAAACCCAGTACTTC; v_gene: TRBV7-9; abundance: -; j_gene: TRBJ2-5; d_gene: -
CDR3aa: CASSFADGSYEQYF; CDR3nt: TGCGCCAGCAGCTTCGCCGACGGCTCCTACGAGCAGTACTTC; v_gene: TRBV5-1; abundance: -; j_gene: TRBJ2-7; d_gene: -
CDR3aa: CASSQDLQVPTSPLHF; CDR3nt: TGCGCCAGCAGCCAAGATCTGCAGGTCCCCACTTCACCCCTCCACTTT; v_gene: TRBV4-3; abundance: -; j_gene: TRBJ1-6; d_gene: -
CDR3aa: CAISGRQGSEAFF; CDR3nt: TGTGCCATCAGTGGTCGACAGGGGAGTGAAGCTTTCTTT; v_gene: TRBV10-3; abundance: -; j_gene: TRBJ1-1; d_gene: TRBD1
CDR3aa: CASSFRGAPSEQYF; CDR3nt: TGTGCCAGCAGCTTCAGGGGGGCGCCGAGCGAGCAGTACTTC; v_gene: TRBV7-9; abundance: -; j_gene: TRBJ2-7; d_gene: -
CDR3aa: CASSLYGGTEAFF; CDR3nt: TGTGCCAGCAGCTTATATGGGGGCACTGAAGCTTTCTTT; v_gene: TRBV7-9; abundance: -; j_gene: TRBJ1-1; d_gene: -
CDR3aa: CASSDLAGTDTQYF; CDR3nt: TGTGCCAGCAGTGATCTGGCGGGCACAGATACGCAGTATTTT; v_gene: TRBV2; abundance: -; j_gene: TRBJ2-3; d_gene: -
CDR3aa: CASSTVGGNTIYF; CDR3nt: TGTGCCAGCAGCACAGTAGGGGGAAACACCATATATTTT; v_gene: TRBV7-3; abundance: once; j_gene: TRBJ1-3; d_gene: -
CDR3aa: CASSKFPHTQTGAGDSYEQYF; CDR3nt: TGTGCCAGCAGCAAATTCCCCCACACCCAAACGGGGGCAGGAGACTCCTACGAGCAGTACTTC; v_gene: TRBV21-1; abundance: -; j_gene: TRBJ2-7; d_gene: -
CDR3aa: CASSQVAGETYEQYF; CDR3nt: TGTGCCAGCAGCCAGGTAGCGGGAGAGACCTACGAGCAGTACTTC; v_gene: TRBV4-2; abundance: -; j_gene: TRBJ2-7; d_gene: TRBD2
CDR3aa: CASSPGQPQETQYF; CDR3nt: TGTGCCAGCTCACCGGGACAGCCACAAGAGACCCAGTACTTC; v_gene: TRBV18; abundance: -; j_gene: TRBJ2-5; d_gene: TRBD1
CDR3aa: CASGLGPPGRANTDTQYF; CDR3nt: TGTGCTAGTGGTTTGGGACCCCCAGGCAGGGCAAACACAGATACGCAGTATTTT; v_gene: TRBV12-5; abundance: few; j_gene: TRBJ2-3; d_gene: -
CDR3aa: CASSELQGLPGYGYTF; CDR3nt: TGTGCCAGCAGCGAATTACAGGGCCTCCCAGGCTATGGCTACACCTTC; v_gene: TRBV9; abundance: -; j_gene: TRBJ1-2; d_gene: -
CDR3aa: CASSWGRDFLSSYNSPLHF; CDR3nt: TGCGCCAGCAGCTGGGGCCGGGACTTCTTGAGCTCCTATAATTCACCCCTCCACTTT; v_gene: TRBV5-1; abundance: -; j_gene: TRBJ1-6; d_gene: -
CDR3aa: CASSLRTTPNTGELFF; CDR3nt: TGCGCCAGCAGCTTAAGGACAACTCCGAACACCGGGGAGCTGTTTTTT; v_gene: TRBV5-1; abundance: -; j_gene: TRBJ2-2; d_gene: -
CDR3aa: CASSLEDTNTGELFF; CDR3nt: TGTGCCAGCAGCTTAGAGGACACCAACACCGGGGAGCTGTTTTTT; v_gene: TRBV7-9; abundance: few; j_gene: TRBJ2-2; d_gene: -
CDR3aa: CASSRGTGNFNEQFF; CDR3nt: TGTGCCAGCAGCCGCGGGACAGGAAATTTCAATGAGCAGTTCTTC; v_gene: TRBV7-9; abundance: -; j_gene: TRBJ2-1; d_gene: TRBD1
CDR3aa: CASSRGLINRGEAFF; CDR3nt: TGTGCCAGCAGCCGCGGACTAATTAACCGGGGTGAAGCTTTCTTT; v_gene: TRBV6-6; abundance: -; j_gene: TRBJ1-1; d_gene: -
CDR3aa: CASSSLGPDPNQPQHF; CDR3nt: TGTGCCAGCAGTTCGCTGGGACCAGACCCCAATCAGCCCCAGCATTTT; v_gene: TRBV27; abundance: -; j_gene: TRBJ1-5; d_gene: -
CDR3aa: CSASTSDGYTF; CDR3nt: TGCAGTGCTAGTACGTCCGACGGCTACACCTTC; v_gene: TRBV20-1; abundance: -; j_gene: TRBJ1-2; d_gene: -
CDR3aa: CASSLSSRAVDTQYF; CDR3nt: TGCGCCAGCAGCTTATCGTCCAGGGCGGTAGATACGCAGTATTTT; v_gene: TRBV5-1; abundance: -; j_gene: TRBJ2-3; d_gene: -
CDR3aa: CASSSIAGQETQYF; CDR3nt: TGTGCCAGCAGCTCCATAGCGGGGCAAGAGACCCAGTACTTC; v_gene: TRBV5-6; abundance: -; j_gene: TRBJ2-5; d_gene: TRBD2
CDR3aa: CASSLGQGEWNEKLFF; CDR3nt: TGCGCCAGCAGCCTCGGACAGGGTGAATGGAATGAAAAACTGTTTTTT; v_gene: TRBV4-3; abundance: -; j_gene: TRBJ1-4; d_gene: TRBD1
CDR3aa: CASSFGTTTWDTEAFF; CDR3nt: TGTGCCAGCAGCTTTGGGACAACCACCTGGGACACTGAAGCTTTCTTT; v_gene: TRBV7-8; abundance: -; j_gene: TRBJ1-1; d_gene: -